The present T cell receptor (beta chain) was sequenced within a study of cytomegalovirus exposure and HLA in healthy donors. General study points: In a later analysis, TCR beta V- and J-gene trimming was associated with a missense DCLRE1C variant. TCR beta chains numbering 164 were designated cytomegalovirus-associated.

Healthy bone marrow donors made up the cohort. This CDR3 is 15 amino acids long. Germline trimming cut 2 bases from V and 4 bases from J; bases unmatched to any gene: 2. Germline CDR1 SGHTA, CDR2 FQGTGA. PCR employed 60 Vbeta and 13 Jbeta primers. TCRdb's copy holds only in-frame clones and misses some; the assay was immunoSEQ multiplex PCR. The sample lists 150,000 to 200,000 clones, around 79% seen once, with 6% to 7% in the top ten. As for this clone: The antigen remains undetermined.

The clonotype originates from a man aged 35 to 55 in good health and CMV-seropositive. The material sequenced was PBMCs. The gene calls are TRBV7-3 and TRBJ2-1; 10 bases line up with TRBD1. The CDR3 spells CASSLGGQGYNEQFF. The CDR3 region has the DNA TGTGCCAGCAGCTTAGGGGGACAGGGGTACAATGAGCAGTTCTTC.